This T cell receptor (beta chain) appears in the sequencing data of a study of T cell repertoires in cytomegalovirus infection. Background on the study: Signatures in public TCR beta sequences pointed to both CMV infection and matching HLA type.

TCRdb itself ran the reads through MiXCR, one entry per CDR3 protein. This sample carries about 150,000 distinct CDR3 sequences, about a quarter of them seen once, and the ten largest clones take approximately 11%. About this clonotype: Its antigen is not identified.

Study-wide results and limits: HLA-C-restricted, CMV-specific TCR beta clonotypes were dominant ex vivo. The cumulative frequency of public TCR beta families distinguished individuals who carried CMV together with the relevant HLA.

V gave up 10 bases and J gave up 0 bases, with 9 bases separating them. This CDR3 is built from 13 residues. Germline values: CDR1 SEHNR, CDR2 FQNEAQ (reference sequence). This sequence joins TRBV7-9 and TRBJ2-2, with D perhaps TRBD2 (5 bases). The clonotype comes from a human donor in good health (CMV status not recorded). Some clones in this sample may be carry-over from other donors' samples. Sequencing was done on a sample of PBMCs. The chain's CDR3 is CANPGTNTGELFF. In DNA form, the CDR3 reads TGTGCCAATCCGGGGACGAACACCGGGGAGCTGTTTTTT.